The clone carrying this TCR beta chain showed up just a few times. Its antigen is as yet unknown. The data derive from a study of post-analysis software for immune sequencing data. Study results and caveats: Significantly lower normalized Chao1 diversity was seen in multiple sclerosis patients than in controls.

This CDR3 contains 14 residues. V lost 4 bases to trimming and J lost 5 bases; unmatched junction nucleotides: 6. Germline CDR1 is MDHEN and CDR2 is SYDVKM. Included in the TCR beta cDNA libraries were unique molecular identifiers. From the PCR reads, TCRdb called clonotypes with MiXCR, one entry per CDR3 protein. The data show around 160,000 distinct CDR3 sequences, under 40% seen once. The chain is built from TRBV28 and TRBJ2-3; 7 nucleotides line up with TRBD2. The specimen comprised blood, sampled after autologous hematopoietic stem cell transplantation. The TCR originated in a girl aged 10 to 17 with multiple sclerosis. The CDR3 loop is CASSSWEGLDTQYF. The CDR3 nucleotides are TGTGCCAGCAGTTCTTGGGAGGGCTTAGATACGCAGTATTTT. Variable domain in full (rest from reference TRBV28 and TRBJ2-3): DVKVTQSSRYLVKRTGEKVFLECVQDMDHENMFWYRQDPGLGLRLIYFSYDVKMKEKGDIPEGYSVSREKKERFSLILESASTNQTSMYLCASSSWEGLDTQYFGPGTRLTVL.